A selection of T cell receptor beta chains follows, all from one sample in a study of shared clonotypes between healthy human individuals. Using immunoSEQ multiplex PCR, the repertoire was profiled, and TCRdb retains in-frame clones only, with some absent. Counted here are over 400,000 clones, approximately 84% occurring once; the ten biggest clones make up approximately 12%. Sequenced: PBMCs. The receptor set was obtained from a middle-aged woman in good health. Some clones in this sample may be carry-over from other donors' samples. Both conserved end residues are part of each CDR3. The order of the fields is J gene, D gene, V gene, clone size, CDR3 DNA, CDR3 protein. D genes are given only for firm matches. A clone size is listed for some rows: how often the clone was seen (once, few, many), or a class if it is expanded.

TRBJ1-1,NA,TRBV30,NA,TGTGCCTGGAGTCCCCCTTTTAGCGGGAACACTGAAGCTTTCTTT,CAWSPPFSGNTEAFF
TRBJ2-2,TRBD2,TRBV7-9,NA,TGTGCCAGCAGCCTTACCGGGACTAGCGGGTATGAGAACACCGGGGAGCTGTTTTTT,CASSLTGTSGYENTGELFF
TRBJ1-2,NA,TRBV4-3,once,TGCGCCAGCAGCCAAGATCCCTCCCCGAGGAGTAACTATGGCTACACCTTC,CASSQDPSPRSNYGYTF
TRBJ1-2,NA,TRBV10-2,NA,TGCGCCAGCAGTGAGCCACCTCAGGGGTTCTATGGCTACACCTTC,CASSEPPQGFYGYTF
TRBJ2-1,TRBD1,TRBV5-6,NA,TGTGCCAGCACCGTGGGCGCAGGGGGCAATGAGCAGTTCTTC,CASTVGAGGNEQFF
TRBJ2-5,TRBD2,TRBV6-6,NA,TGTGCCAGCAGTTTCGGGACTAGCGGGAGAGAGACCCAGTACTTC,CASSFGTSGRETQYF
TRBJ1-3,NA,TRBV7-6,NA,TGTGCCAGCAGCTTAATGGCAGGGAGCTCTGGAAACACCATATATTTT,CASSLMAGSSGNTIYF
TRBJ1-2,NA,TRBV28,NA,TGTGCCAGCGAGGTCGCGGGGTCCTATGGCTACACCTTC,CASEVAGSYGYTF
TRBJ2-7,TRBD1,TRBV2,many,TGTGCCAGCAGTCCCGGGACAGGGGACGACGAGCAGTACTTC,CASSPGTGDDEQYF
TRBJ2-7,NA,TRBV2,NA,TGTGCCAGCAGTGGCCTGAGTTTTAGACCCTACGAGCAGTACTTC,CASSGLSFRPYEQYF
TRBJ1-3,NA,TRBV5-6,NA,TGTGCCAGCAGAAGGGGCTCTGGAAACACCATATATTTT,CASRRGSGNTIYF
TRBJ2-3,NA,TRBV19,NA,TGTGCCAGTACCCCCCCGGGACCCCCGGGTGATACGCAGTATTTT,CASTPPGPPGDTQYF
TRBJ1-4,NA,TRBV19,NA,TGTGCCAGTAGTATAAAGTCGGACAGAATTGGTGAAAAACTGTTTTTT,CASSIKSDRIGEKLFF
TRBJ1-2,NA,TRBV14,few,TGTGCCAGCAGCCAAGATCGGGGCCCCAGCTATGGCTACACCTTC,CASSQDRGPSYGYTF
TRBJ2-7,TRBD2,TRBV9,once,TGTGCCAGCAGCGTAGAAGGGACTAGCTCCTACGAGCAGTACTTC,CASSVEGTSSYEQYF
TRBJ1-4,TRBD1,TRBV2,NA,TGTGCCAGCAGTAGACAGGGAGGGAAGAATGAAAAACTGTTTTTT,CASSRQGGKNEKLFF
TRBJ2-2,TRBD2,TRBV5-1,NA,TGCGCCAGCAGCAGAGGACTAGCGGGCGGCACCGGGGAGCTGTTTTTT,CASSRGLAGGTGELFF
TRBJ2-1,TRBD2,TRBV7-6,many,TGTGCCAGCAGCTCGGGACTAGGCCGGACGGATGAGCAGTTCTTC,CASSSGLGRTDEQFF
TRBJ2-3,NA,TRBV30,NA,TGTGCCTGGAGCCAGGATAACACAGATACGCAGTATTTT,CAWSQDNTDTQYF
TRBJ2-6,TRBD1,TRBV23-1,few,TGCGCCAGCAGTCAATCGACAGGGATCTCTGGGGCCAACGTCCTGACTTTC,CASSQSTGISGANVLTF
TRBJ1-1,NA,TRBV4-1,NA,TGCGCCAGCAGCCCGGGTGGGGCGGACACTGAAGCTTTCTTT,CASSPGGADTEAFF
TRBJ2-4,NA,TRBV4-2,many,TGTGCCAGCAGCCAAGTAGGGGGTGGGGGTCTAGCCAAAAACATTCAGTACTTC,CASSQVGGGGLAKNIQYF
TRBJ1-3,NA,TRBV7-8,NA,TGTGCCAGCAGCCAAAGGACAGAGAACTCTGGAAACACCATATATTTT,CASSQRTENSGNTIYF
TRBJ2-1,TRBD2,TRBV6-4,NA,TGTGCCAGCAGTGAACTAGCGGGATCGTACAATGAGCAGTTCTTC,CASSELAGSYNEQFF
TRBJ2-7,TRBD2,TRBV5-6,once,TGTGCCAGCACCGATGGGCTAGCGGCGGAGCAGTACTTC,CASTDGLAAEQYF
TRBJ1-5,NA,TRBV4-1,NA,TGCGCCAGCAGCCAAGAGGTGGGACGTAGCAATCAGCCCCAGCATTTT,CASSQEVGRSNQPQHF
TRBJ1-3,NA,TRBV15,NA,TGTGCCACCAGCAGAGATCTCACAGGGTGGGACACCATATATTTT,CATSRDLTGWDTIYF
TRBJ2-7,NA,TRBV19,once,TGTGCCAGTAGTACCACCGGGCCATCGATCCAGTACTTC,CASSTTGPSIQYF
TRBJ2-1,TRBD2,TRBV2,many,TGTGCCAGCAGTGGGGGTAGCGGGTTCGCGAATGAGCAGTTCTTC,CASSGGSGFANEQFF
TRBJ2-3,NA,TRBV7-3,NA,TGTGCCAGCAGCCCTGGGACATACACAGATACGCAGTATTTT,CASSPGTYTDTQYF
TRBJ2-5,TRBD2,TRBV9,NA,TGTGCCAGCAGCTTCGGACTAGCGGGTCAAGAGACCCAGTACTTC,CASSFGLAGQETQYF
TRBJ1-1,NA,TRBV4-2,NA,TGTGCCAGCAGCCGGGCGGGGATGAACACTGAAGCTTTCTTT,CASSRAGMNTEAFF
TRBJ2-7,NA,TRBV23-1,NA,TGCGCCAGCAGTCAATCGACCCATAGAGGGTACCAGTCCTACGAGCAGTACTTC,CASSQSTHRGYQSYEQYF
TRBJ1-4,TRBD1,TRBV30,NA,TGTGCCTGGACAGGACAGGGGTTTGAAAAACTGTTTTTT,CAWTGQGFEKLFF
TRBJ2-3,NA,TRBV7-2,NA,TGTGCCAGCAGCTTAAGACAGTTAGATACGCAGTATTTT,CASSLRQLDTQYF
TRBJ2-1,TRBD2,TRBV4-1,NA,TGCGCCAGCAGCCATCCCCGGACTAGCGGGAGGGCCGCCAATGAGCAGTTCTTC,CASSHPRTSGRAANEQFF